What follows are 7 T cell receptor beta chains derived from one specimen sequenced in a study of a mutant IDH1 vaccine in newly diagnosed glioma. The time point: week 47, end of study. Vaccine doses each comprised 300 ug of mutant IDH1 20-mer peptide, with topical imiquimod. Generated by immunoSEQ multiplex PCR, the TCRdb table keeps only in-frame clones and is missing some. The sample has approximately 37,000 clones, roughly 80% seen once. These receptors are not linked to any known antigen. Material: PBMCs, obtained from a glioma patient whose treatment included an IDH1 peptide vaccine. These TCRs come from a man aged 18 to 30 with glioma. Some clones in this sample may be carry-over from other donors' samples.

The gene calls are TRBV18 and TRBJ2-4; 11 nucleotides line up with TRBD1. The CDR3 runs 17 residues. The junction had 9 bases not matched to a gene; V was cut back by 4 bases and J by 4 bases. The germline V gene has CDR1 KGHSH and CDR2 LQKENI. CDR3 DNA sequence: TGTGCCAGCTCACAGACATCGGGGACAGGGGGAAAAAACATTCAGTACTTC. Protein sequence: CASSQTSGTGGKNIQYF.

For the CDR3, the DNA is TGCAGCGTTGCCCCAGGGGTTACCTACGAGCAGTACTTC. This encodes CSVAPGVTYEQYF. The chain is built from TRBV29-1 and TRBJ2-7; a weak D match, TRBD1 (6 bases). Per the germline V gene, CDR1 is SQVTM and CDR2 is ANQGSEA. This CDR3 contains 13 residues. V shed 4 bases and J shed 2 bases, with 12 bases lying between them.

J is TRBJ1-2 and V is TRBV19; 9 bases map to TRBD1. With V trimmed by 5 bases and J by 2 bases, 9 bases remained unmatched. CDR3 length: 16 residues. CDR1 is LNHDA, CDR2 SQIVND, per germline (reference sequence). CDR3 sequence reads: CASSSPGQGDNYGYTF. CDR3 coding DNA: TGTGCCAGTAGTTCGCCGGGACAGGGAGACAACTATGGCTACACCTTC. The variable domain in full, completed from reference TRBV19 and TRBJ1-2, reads DGGITQSPKYLFRKEGQNVTLSCEQNLNHDAMYWYRQDPGQGLRLIYYSQIVNDFQKGDIAEGYSVSREKKESFPLTVTSAQKNPTAFYLCASSSPGQGDNYGYTFGSGTRLTVV.

In DNA, the CDR3 is TGTGCCAGCTCACCACTTAAGACGAACACTGAAGCTTTCTTT. Protein product: CASSPLKTNTEAFF. V usage is TRBV18 and J usage is TRBJ1-1; the D is unclear. Between the trimmed V and J ends, which lost 1 base and 1 base, there was a span of 7 bases. Germline CDR1 is KGHSH and CDR2 is LQKENI. The CDR3 is 14 amino acids.

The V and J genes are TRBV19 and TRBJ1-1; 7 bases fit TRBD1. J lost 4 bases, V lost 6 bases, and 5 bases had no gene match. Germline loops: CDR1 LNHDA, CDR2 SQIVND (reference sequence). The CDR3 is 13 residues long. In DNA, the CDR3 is TGTGCCAGTAGAAAGGGGGCAATCACTGAAGCTTTCTTT. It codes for CASRKGAITEAFF.

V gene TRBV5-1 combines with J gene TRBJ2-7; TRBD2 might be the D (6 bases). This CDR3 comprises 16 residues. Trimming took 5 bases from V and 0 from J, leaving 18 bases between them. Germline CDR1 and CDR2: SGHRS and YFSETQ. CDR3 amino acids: CASSLGSDGSSYEQYF. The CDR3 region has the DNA TGCGCCAGCAGTCTCGGGTCGGACGGGAGCTCCTACGAGCAGTACTTC.

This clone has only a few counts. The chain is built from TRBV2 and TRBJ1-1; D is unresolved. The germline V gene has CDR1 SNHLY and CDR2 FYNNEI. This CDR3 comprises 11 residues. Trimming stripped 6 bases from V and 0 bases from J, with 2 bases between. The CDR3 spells CASSVNTEAFF. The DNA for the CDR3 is TGTGCCAGCAGCGTGAACACTGAAGCTTTCTTT.